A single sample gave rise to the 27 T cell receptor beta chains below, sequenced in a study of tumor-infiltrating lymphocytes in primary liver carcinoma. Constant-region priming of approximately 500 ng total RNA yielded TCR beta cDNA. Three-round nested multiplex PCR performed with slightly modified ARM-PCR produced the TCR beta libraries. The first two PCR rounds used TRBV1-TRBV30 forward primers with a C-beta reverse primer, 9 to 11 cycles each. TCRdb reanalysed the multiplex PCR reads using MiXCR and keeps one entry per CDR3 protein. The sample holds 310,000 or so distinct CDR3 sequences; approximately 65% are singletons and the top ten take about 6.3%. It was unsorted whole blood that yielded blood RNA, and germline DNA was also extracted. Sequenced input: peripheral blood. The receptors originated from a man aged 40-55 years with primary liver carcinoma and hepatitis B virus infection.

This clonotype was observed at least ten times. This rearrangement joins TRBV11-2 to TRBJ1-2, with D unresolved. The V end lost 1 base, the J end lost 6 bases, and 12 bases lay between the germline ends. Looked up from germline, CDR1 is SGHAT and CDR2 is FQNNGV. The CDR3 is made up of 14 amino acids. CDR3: CASSLVSGRDGYTF. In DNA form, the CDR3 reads TGTGCCAGCAGCTTAGTCTCGGGGAGGGATGGCTACACCTTC.

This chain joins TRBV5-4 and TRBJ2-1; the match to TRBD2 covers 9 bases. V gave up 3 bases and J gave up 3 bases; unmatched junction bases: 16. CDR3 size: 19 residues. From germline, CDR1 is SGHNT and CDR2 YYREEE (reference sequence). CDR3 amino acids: CASSWGDVAGGPNYNEQFF. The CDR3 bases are TGTGCCAGCAGCTGGGGGGACGTTGCGGGAGGGCCAAACTACAATGAGCAGTTCTTC.

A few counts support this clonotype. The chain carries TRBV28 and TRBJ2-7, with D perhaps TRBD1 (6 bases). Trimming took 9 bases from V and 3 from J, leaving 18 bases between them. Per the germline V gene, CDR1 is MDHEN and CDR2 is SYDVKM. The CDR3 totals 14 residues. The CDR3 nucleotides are TGTGCCAGTAGACCTCAAACAGGGTACTACGAGCAGTACTTC. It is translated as CASRPQTGYYEQYF.

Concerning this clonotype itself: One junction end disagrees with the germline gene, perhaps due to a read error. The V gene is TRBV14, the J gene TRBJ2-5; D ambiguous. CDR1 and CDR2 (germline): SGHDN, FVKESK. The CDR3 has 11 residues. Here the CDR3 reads CASSSQESQYF. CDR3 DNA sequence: TGTGCCAGCAGCTCGCAAGAGAGCCAGTACTTC.

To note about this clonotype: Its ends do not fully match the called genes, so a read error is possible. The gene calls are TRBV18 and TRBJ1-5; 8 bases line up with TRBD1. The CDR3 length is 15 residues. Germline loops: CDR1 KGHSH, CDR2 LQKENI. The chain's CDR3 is CASPPPTGVNQPQHF. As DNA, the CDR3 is TGTGCCAGCCCACCACCGACAGGGGTGAATCAGCCCCAGCATTTT. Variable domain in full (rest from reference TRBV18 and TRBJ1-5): NAGVMQNPRHLVRRRGQEARLRCSPMKGHSHVYWYRQLPEEGLKFMVYLQKENIIDESGMPKERFSAEFPKEGPSILRIQQVVRGDSAAYFCASPPPTGVNQPQHFGDGTRLSIL.

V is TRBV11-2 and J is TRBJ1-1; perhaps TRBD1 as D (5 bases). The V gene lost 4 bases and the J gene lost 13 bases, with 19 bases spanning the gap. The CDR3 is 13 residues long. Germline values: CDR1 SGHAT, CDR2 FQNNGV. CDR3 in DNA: TGTGCCAGCAGCTCGAGGACGGAGAAAGGGGTTTTCTTT. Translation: CASSSRTEKGVFF.

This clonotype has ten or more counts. The CDR3 region is CASSYLSRQGVSYEQYF. The CDR3 DNA reads TGTGCCAGCAGTTATCTCAGTAGACAGGGCGTCTCCTACGAGCAGTACTTC. The V call is TRBV6-6, the J call TRBJ2-7, with 7 bases matching TRBD1. Germline V CDR1 and CDR2: MNHNY, SVGAGI (reference sequence). This CDR3 is 17 amino acids long. The junction had 11 bases not matched to a gene; V was cut back by 3 bases and J by 0 bases.

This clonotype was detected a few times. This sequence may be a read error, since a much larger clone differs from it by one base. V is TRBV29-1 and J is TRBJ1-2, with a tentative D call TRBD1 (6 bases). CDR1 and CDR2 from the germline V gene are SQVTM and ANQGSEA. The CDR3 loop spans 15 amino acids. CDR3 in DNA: TGCAGCGCTGAATGGGGGGCCGGGGGAAATGATGGCTACACCTTC. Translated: CSAEWGAGGNDGYTF.

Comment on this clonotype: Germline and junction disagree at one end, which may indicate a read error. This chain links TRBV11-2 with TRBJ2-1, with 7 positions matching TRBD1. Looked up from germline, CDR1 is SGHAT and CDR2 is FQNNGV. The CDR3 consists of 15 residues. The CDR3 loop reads CTSSLVRKGGGDQFF. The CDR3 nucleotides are TGTACCAGCAGCTTAGTGAGGAAAGGGGGCGGTGATCAGTTCTTC.

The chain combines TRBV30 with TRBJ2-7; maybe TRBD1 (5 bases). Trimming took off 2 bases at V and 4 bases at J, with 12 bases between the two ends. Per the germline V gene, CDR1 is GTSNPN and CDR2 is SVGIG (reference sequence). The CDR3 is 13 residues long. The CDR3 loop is CAWSRGLDYEQYF. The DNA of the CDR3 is TGTGCCTGGAGTAGGGGATTGGATTACGAGCAGTACTTC. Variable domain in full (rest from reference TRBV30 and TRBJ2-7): SQTIHQWPATLVQPVGSPLSLECTVEGTSNPNLYWYRQAAGRGLQLLFYSVGIGQISSEVPQNLSASRPQDRQFILSSKKLLLSDSGFYLCAWSRGLDYEQYFGPGTRLTVT.

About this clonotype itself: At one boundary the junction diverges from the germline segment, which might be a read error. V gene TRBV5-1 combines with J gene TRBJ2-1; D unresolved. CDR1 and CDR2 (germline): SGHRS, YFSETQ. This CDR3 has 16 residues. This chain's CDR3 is CASRLDTGVTYNEQFF. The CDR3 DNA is TGCGCCAGCAGATTGGATACCGGTGTTACCTACAATGAGCAGTTCTTC. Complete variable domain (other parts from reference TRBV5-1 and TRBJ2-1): KAGVTQTPRYLIKTRGQQVTLSCSPISGHRSVSWYQQTPGQGLQFLFEYFSETQRNKGNFPGRFSGRQFSNSRSEMNVSTLELGDSALYLCASRLDTGVTYNEQFFGPGTRLTVL.

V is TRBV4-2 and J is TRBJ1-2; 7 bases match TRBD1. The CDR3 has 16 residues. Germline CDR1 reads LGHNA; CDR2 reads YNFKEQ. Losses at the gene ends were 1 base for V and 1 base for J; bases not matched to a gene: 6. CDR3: CASSQAARDSNYGYTF. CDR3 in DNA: TGTGCCAGCAGCCAAGCAGCCCGGGACAGTAACTATGGCTACACCTTC.

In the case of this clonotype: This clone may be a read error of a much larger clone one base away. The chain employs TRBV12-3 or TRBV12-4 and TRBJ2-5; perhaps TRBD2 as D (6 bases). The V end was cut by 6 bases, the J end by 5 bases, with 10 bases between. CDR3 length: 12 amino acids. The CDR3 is CASRTRAETQYF. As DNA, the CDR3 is TGTGCCAGCAGGACTAGGGCGGAGACCCAGTACTTC.

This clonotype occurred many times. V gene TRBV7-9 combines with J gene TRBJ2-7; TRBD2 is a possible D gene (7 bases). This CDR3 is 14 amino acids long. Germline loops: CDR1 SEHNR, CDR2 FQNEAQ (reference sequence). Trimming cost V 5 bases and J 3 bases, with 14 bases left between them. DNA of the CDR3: TGTGCCAGCAGCCTACAGGGAGGGGGCTACGAGCAGTACTTC. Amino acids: CASSLQGGGYEQYF. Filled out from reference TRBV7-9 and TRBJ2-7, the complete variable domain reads DTGVSQNPRHKITKRGQNVTFRCDPISEHNRLYWYRQTLGQGPEFLTYFQNEAQLEKSRLLSDRFSAERPKGSFSTLEIQRTEQGDSAMYLCASSLQGGGYEQYFGPGTRLTVT.

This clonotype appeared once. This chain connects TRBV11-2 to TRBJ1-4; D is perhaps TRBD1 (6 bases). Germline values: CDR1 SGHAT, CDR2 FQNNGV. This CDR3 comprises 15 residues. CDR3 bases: TGTTTCAGCAGCCGGGGACACAACTACAATGAAAAACTGTTTTTT. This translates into CFSSRGHNYNEKLFF.

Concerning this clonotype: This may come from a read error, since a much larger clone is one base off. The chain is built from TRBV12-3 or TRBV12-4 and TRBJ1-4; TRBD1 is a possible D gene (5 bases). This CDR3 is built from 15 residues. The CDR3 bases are TGTGCCAGCAGTTCCGGGACGGCCCTTGGGGAAAAACAGTTTTTT. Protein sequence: CASSSGTALGEKQFF.

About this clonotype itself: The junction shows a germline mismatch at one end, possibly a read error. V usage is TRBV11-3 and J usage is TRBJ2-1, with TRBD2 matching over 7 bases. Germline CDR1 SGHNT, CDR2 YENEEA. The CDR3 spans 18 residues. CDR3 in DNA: TGTGACAGCAGTCTCGAGACCCCTAGCGGACCGGCCTACAATGAGCAGTTCTTC. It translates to CDSSLETPSGPAYNEQFF.

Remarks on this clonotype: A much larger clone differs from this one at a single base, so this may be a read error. CDR3 sequence: CASEGRLSSYNGQFF. The CDR3 bases are TGTGCCAGCGAGGGACGCCTCAGCTCCTACAATGGGCAGTTCTTC. V is TRBV6-1 and J is TRBJ2-1, with D possibly called TRBD1 or TRBD2 (5 bases each). Germline V gene sequence: CDR1 MNHNS, CDR2 SASEGT. CDR3 length: 15 amino acids.

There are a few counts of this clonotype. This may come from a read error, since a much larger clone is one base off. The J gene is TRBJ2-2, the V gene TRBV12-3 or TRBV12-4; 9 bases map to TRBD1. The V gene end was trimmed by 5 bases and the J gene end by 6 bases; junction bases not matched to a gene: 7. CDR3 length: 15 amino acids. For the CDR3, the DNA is TGTGCCAGCAGTCCCACAGGGGGCAAGGCCGGGGAGCTGTTTTTT. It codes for CASSPTGGKAGELFF.

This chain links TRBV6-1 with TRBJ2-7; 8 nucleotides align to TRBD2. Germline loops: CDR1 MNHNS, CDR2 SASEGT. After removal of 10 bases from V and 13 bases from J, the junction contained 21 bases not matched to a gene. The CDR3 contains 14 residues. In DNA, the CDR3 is TGTGCCAACCCCGGACTAGCCGACTCCTACGGGCAATACTTC. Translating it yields CANPGLADSYGQYF.

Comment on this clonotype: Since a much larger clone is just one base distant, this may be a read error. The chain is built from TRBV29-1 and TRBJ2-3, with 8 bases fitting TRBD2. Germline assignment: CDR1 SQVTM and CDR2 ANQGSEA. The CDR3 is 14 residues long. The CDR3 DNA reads TGCAGCCGTGGCCAGCGGGAGAGCGCAGATACGCGGTATTTT. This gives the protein CSRGQRESADTRYF.

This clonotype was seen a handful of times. CDR3 in amino acids: CASSLASGETQYF. DNA for the CDR3: TGTGCCAGCAGCTTGGCCTCCGGGGAGACCCAGTACTTC. V is TRBV5-5 and J is TRBJ2-5, with D unclear. The CDR3 covers 13 residues. Between the trimmed V and J ends, which lost 0 bases and 5 bases, there was a span of 8 bases. Per germline, CDR1 SGHKS and CDR2 YYEKEE (reference sequence).

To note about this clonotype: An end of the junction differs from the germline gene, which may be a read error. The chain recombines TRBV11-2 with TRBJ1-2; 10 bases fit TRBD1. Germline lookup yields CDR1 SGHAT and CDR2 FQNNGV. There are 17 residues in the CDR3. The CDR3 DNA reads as TGTGTCAGCAGCTTCAGACGTCCGGGACAGGGGACGGATGGCTACACCTTC. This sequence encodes CVSSFRRPGQGTDGYTF.

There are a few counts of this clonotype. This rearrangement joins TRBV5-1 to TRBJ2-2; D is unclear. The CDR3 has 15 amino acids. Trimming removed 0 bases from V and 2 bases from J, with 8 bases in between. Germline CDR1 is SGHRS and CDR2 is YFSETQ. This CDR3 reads CASSLAAKNTGELFF. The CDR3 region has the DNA TGCGCCAGCAGCTTGGCCGCTAAAAACACCGGGGAGCTGTTTTTT. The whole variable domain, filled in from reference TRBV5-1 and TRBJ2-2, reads KAGVTQTPRYLIKTRGQQVTLSCSPISGHRSVSWYQQTPGQGLQFLFEYFSETQRNKGNFPGRFSGRQFSNSRSEMNVSTLELGDSALYLCASSLAAKNTGELFFGEGSRLTVL.

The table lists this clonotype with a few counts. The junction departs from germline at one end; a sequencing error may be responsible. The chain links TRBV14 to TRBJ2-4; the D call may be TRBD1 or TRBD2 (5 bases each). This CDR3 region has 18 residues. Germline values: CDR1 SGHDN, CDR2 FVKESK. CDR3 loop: CASGQDGTGPLAKNIQYF. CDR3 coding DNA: TGTGCCAGCGGCCAAGACGGGACCGGGCCCCTAGCCAAAAACATTCAGTACTTC. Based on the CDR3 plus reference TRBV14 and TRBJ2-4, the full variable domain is EAGVTQFPSHSVIEKGQTVTLRCDPISGHDNLYWYRRVMGKEIKFLLHFVKESKQDESGMPNNRFLAERTGGTYSTLKVQPAELEDSGVYFCASGQDGTGPLAKNIQYFGAGTRLSVL.

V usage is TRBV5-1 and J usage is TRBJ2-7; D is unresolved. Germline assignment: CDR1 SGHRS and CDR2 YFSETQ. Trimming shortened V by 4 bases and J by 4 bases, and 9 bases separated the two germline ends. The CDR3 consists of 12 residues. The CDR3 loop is CASSTEGYEQYF. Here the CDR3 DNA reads TGCGCCAGCAGCACGGAAGGTTACGAGCAGTACTTC.

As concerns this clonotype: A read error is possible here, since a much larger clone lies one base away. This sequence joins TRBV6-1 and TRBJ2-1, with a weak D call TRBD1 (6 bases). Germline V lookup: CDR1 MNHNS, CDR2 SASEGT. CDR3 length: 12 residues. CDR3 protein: CACRTDSGVQFF. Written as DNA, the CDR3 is TGTGCCTGCAGAACGGACAGTGGAGTGCAGTTCTTC.